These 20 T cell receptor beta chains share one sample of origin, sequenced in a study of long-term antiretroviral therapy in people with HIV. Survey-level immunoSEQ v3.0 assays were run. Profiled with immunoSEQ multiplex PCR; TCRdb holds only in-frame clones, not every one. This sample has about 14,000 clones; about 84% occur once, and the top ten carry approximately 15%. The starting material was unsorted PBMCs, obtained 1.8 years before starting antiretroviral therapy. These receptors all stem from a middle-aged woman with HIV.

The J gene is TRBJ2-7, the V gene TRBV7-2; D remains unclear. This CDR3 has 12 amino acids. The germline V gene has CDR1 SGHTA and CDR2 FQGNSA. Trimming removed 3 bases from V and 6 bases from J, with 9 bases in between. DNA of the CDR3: TGTGCCAGCAGCTTCCGGCGCTTCGAGCAGTACTTC. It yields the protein CASSFRRFEQYF.

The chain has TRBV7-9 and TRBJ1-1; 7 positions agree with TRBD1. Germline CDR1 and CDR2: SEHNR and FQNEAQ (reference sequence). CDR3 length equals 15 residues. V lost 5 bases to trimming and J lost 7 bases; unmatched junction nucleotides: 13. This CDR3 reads CASSKGTVEYDEAFF. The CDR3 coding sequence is TGTGCCAGCAGCAAAGGGACAGTGGAGTATGATGAAGCTTTCTTT.

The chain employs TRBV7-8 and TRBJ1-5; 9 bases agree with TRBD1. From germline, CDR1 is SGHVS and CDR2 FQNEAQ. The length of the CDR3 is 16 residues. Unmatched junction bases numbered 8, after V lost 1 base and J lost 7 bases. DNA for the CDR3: TGTGCCAGCAGCTTAGTGGGTGGGACAGGGTACCAGCCCCAGCATTTT. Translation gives CASSLVGGTGYQPQHF.

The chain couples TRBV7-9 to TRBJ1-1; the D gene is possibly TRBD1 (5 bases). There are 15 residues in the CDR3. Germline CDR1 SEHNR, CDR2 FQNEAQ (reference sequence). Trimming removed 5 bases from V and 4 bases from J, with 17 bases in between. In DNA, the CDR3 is TGTGCCAGCAGCCTAGGAGAAGGGGTTCTCACTGAAGCTTTCTTT. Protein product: CASSLGEGVLTEAFF.

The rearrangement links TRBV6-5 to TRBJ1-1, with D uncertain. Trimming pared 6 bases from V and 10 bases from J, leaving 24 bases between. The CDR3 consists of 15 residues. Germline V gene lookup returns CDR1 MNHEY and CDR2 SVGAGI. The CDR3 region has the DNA TGTGCCAGCAGGGAGGTGGGTGCGGAATTTATTGGAGCTTTCTTT. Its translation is CASREVGAEFIGAFF.

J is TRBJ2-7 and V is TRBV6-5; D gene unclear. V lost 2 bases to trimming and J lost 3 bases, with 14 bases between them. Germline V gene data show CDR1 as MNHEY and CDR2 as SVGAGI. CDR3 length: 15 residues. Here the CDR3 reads CASSYGIGAVYEQYF. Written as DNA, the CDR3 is TGTGCCAGCAGTTACGGTATCGGAGCAGTCTACGAGCAGTACTTC.

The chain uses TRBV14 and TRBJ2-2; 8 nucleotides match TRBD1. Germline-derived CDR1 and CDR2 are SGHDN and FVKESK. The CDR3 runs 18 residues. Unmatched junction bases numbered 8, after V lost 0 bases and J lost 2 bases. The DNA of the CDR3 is TGTGCCAGCAGCCAAGAGGACAGGGTATGGGCAAACACCGGGGAGCTGTTTTTT. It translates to CASSQEDRVWANTGELFF.

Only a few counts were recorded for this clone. CDR3 amino acids: CASGMDYRRYF. CDR3 in DNA: TGTGCCAGCGGGATGGACTATCGGAGGTACTTC. The chain has TRBV6-5 and TRBJ2-7; D possibly corresponds to TRBD2 (6 bases). Trimming shortened V by 8 bases and J by 12 bases, and 17 bases separated the two germline ends. The length of the CDR3 is 11 residues. Germline V CDR1 and CDR2: MNHEY, SVGAGI.

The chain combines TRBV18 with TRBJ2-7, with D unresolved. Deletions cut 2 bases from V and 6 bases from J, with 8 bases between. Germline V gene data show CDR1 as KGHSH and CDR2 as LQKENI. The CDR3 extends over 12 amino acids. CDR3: CASSPRDAEQYF. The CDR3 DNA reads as TGTGCCAGCTCACCAAGGGATGCCGAGCAGTACTTC.

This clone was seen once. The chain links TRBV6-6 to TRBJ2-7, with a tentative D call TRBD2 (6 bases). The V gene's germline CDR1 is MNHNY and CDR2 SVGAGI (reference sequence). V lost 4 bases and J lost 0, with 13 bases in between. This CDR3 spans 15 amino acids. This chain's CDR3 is CASSSGGTVSYEQYF. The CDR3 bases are TGTGCCAGCAGTTCTGGGGGGACCGTCTCCTACGAGCAGTACTTC.

The CDR3 nucleotides are TGTGCCAGCAGCCAGTACGGACAGGGGGCGAACTATGGCTACACCTTC. Translated: CASSQYGQGANYGYTF. V usage is TRBV14 and J usage is TRBJ1-2, with 11 positions matching TRBD1. The CDR3 runs to 16 residues. The junction had 5 bases not matched to a gene; V was cut back by 3 bases and J by 2 bases. Germline CDR1 and CDR2: SGHDN and FVKESK.

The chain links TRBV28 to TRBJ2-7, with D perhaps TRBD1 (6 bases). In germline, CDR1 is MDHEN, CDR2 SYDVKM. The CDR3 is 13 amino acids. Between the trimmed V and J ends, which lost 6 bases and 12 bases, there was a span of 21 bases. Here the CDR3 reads CASRSPGTPPPYF. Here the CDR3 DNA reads TGTGCCAGCAGGTCTCCTGGGACACCCCCCCCGTACTTC.

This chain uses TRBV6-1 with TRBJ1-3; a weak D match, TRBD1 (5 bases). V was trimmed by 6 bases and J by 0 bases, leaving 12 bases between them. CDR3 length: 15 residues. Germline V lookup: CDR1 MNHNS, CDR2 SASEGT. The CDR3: CASSRDLNSGNTIYF. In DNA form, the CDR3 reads TGTGCCAGCAGCCGGGACCTGAACTCTGGAAACACCATATATTTT.

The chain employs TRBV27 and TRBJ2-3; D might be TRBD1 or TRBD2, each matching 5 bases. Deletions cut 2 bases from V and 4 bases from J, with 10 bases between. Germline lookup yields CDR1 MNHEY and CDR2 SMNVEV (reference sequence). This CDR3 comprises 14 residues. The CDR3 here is CASSLRDVADTQYF. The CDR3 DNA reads TGTGCCAGCAGTTTAAGGGACGTAGCAGATACGCAGTATTTT.

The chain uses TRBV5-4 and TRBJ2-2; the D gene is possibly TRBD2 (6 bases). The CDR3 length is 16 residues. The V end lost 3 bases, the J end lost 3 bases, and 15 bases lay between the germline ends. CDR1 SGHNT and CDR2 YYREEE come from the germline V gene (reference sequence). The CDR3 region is CASSSDWDSYTGELFF. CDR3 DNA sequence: TGTGCCAGCAGCTCCGACTGGGACTCTTACACCGGGGAGCTGTTTTTT. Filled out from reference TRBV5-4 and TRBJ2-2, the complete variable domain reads ETGVTQSPTHLIKTRGQQVTLRCSSQSGHNTVSWYQQALGQGPQFIFQYYREEENGRGNFPPRFSGLQFPNYSSELNVNALELDDSALYLCASSSDWDSYTGELFFGEGSRLTVL.

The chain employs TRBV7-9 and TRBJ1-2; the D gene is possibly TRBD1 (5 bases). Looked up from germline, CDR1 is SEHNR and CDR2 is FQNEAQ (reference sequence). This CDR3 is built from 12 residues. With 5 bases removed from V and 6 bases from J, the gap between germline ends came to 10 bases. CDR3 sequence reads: CASSGGVDGYTF. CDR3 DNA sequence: TGTGCCAGCAGCGGGGGAGTTGATGGCTACACCTTC. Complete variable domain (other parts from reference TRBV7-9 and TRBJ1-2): DTGVSQNPRHKITKRGQNVTFRCDPISEHNRLYWYRQTLGQGPEFLTYFQNEAQLEKSRLLSDRFSAERPKGSFSTLEIQRTEQGDSAMYLCASSGGVDGYTFGSGTRLTVV.

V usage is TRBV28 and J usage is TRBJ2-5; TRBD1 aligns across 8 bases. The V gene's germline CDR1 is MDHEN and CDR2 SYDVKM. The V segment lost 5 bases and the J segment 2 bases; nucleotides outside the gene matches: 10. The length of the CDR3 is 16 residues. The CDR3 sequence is CASSAQQGGRQETQYF. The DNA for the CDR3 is TGTGCCAGCAGTGCTCAACAGGGGGGCAGGCAAGAGACCCAGTACTTC.

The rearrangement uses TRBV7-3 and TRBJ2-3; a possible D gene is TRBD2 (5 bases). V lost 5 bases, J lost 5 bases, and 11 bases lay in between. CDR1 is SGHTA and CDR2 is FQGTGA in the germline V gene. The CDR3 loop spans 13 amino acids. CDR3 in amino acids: CASSEGVVDTQYF. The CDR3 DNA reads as TGTGCCAGCAGCGAGGGAGTCGTAGATACGCAGTATTTT.

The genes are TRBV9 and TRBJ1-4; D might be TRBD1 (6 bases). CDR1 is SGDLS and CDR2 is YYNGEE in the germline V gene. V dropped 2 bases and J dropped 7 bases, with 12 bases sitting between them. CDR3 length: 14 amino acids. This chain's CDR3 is CASSVAGGLEKLFF. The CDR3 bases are TGTGCCAGCAGCGTTGCTGGGGGCCTTGAAAAACTGTTTTTT. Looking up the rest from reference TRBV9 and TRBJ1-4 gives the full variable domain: DSGVTQTPKHLITATGQRVTLRCSPRSGDLSVYWYQQSLDQGLQFLIQYYNGEERAKGNILERFSAQQFPDLHSELNLSSLELGDSALYFCASSVAGGLEKLFFGSGTQLSVL.

The CDR3 here is CASSMGRGSGANVLTF. The CDR3 DNA sequence: TGTGCCAGTAGTATGGGAAGGGGCTCTGGGGCCAACGTCCTGACTTTC. The chain employs TRBV19 and TRBJ2-6; D is possibly TRBD1 (5 bases). CDR1 and CDR2 from the germline V gene are LNHDA and SQIVND (reference sequence). The CDR3 totals 16 residues. The V end lost 3 bases, the J end lost 0 bases, and 9 bases lay between the germline ends.